The 18 T cell receptor beta chains presented below share a single source sample, sequenced in a study of T cell repertoires in cytomegalovirus infection. These receptors lack a known antigen. One entry per CDR3 protein, called by TCRdb with MiXCR from the reads. The sample includes just over 450,000 distinct CDR3 sequences, under 55% of them seen just once. The sequences come from cultured PBMCs, collected from culture after CMV antigen stimulation. These receptors were obtained from a human donor in good health (CMV status not recorded). Some clones in this sample may be carry-over from other donors' samples.

V usage is TRBV7-9 and J usage is TRBJ1-6, with a possible D match to TRBD1 (6 bases). Germline CDR1 SEHNR, CDR2 FQNEAQ (reference sequence). The CDR3 covers 14 residues. V was clipped by 1 base and J by 9 bases, with 10 bases between them. The CDR3 DNA reads TGTGCCAGCAGCTTAGGACAGGCGGGTTCACCCCTCCACTTT. This translates into CASSLGQAGSPLHF. Drawing the rest from reference TRBV7-9 and TRBJ1-6, the complete variable domain is DTGVSQNPRHKITKRGQNVTFRCDPISEHNRLYWYRQTLGQGPEFLTYFQNEAQLEKSRLLSDRFSAERPKGSFSTLEIQRTEQGDSAMYLCASSLGQAGSPLHFGNGTRLTVT.

This chain joins TRBV29-1 and TRBJ2-1; no reliable D call. V was clipped by 6 bases and J by 0 bases, with 15 bases between them. Germline-derived CDR1 and CDR2 are SQVTM and ANQGSEA. The CDR3 is 15 residues long. The CDR3 loop reads CSVKRVWNSYNEQFF. For the CDR3, the DNA is TGCAGCGTGAAACGCGTATGGAACTCCTACAATGAGCAGTTCTTC.

This clonotype was recorded a few times. V gene TRBV12-3 or TRBV12-4 combines with J gene TRBJ2-3; 7 bases agree with TRBD2. The CDR3 has 16 residues. V gave up 5 bases and J gave up 3 bases; unmatched junction bases: 11. In nucleotides, the CDR3 is TGTGCCAGCAGTCTTTTGGGCGGGGGAATTACAGATACGCAGTATTTT. The encoded protein is CASSLLGGGITDTQYF.

This clonotype occurred a few times. This CDR3 reads CASSYYAGANVLTF. The CDR3 nucleotides are TGTGCCAGCAGTTACTATGCTGGGGCCAACGTCCTGACTTTC. J is TRBJ2-6 and V is TRBV6-2 or TRBV6-3; D remains unclear. The CDR3 is made up of 14 amino acids. V was clipped by 1 base and J by 2 bases, with 3 bases between them. CDR1 is MNHEY and CDR2 is SVGEGT in the germline V gene.

The sample holds one count of this clonotype. The V call is TRBV7-2, the J call TRBJ1-6, with 7 bases fitting TRBD1. V shed 6 bases, J shed 10 bases, and the junction held 9 bases outside the gene matches. The CDR3 has 14 amino acids. The germline CDR1 and CDR2 sequences are SGHTA and FQGNSA. The CDR3 region has the DNA TGTGCCAGCAGTTCGGACAGGTTATACTCACCCCTCCACTTT. Amino acids: CASSSDRLYSPLHF.

J is TRBJ2-6 and V is TRBV7-9; D gene unclear. The CDR3 runs to 15 residues. With 0 bases removed from V and 2 bases from J, the gap between germline ends came to 5 bases. Germline values: CDR1 SEHNR, CDR2 FQNEAQ (reference sequence). The DNA for the CDR3 is TGTGCCAGCAGCTTAGCCCCCACTGGGGCCAACGTCCTGACTTTC. This encodes CASSLAPTGANVLTF. Full variable domain (missing parts from reference TRBV7-9 and TRBJ2-6): DTGVSQNPRHKITKRGQNVTFRCDPISEHNRLYWYRQTLGQGPEFLTYFQNEAQLEKSRLLSDRFSAERPKGSFSTLEIQRTEQGDSAMYLCASSLAPTGANVLTFGAGSRLTVL.

V usage is TRBV30 and J usage is TRBJ1-5, with D perhaps matching TRBD1 (5 bases). Trimming took off 5 bases at V and 5 bases at J, with 13 bases between the two ends. The germline CDR1 and CDR2 sequences are GTSNPN and SVGIG (reference sequence). The CDR3 has 13 residues. CDR3 DNA sequence: TGTGCCTGGGCCGGGCAGGGATATCAGCCCCAGCATTTT. It translates to CAWAGQGYQPQHF.

The chain carries TRBV4-1 and TRBJ1-6; no reliable D call. CDR1 and CDR2 from the germline V gene are MGHRA and YSYEKL. V was pared by 0 bases and J by 6 bases, with 9 bases between. CDR3 length: 15 amino acids. The CDR3 sequence: CASSQERQANSPLHF. In nucleotides, the CDR3 is TGCGCCAGCAGCCAAGAACGGCAAGCTAATTCACCCCTCCACTTT.

The CDR3 DNA is TGTGCCAGCAGTGATTCGGCCTTTTGGAACAATCAGCCCCAGCATTTT. Translated, it gives CASSDSAFWNNQPQHF. V is TRBV6-1 and J is TRBJ1-5; no firm D call. V was shortened by 3 bases and J by 3 bases, with 15 bases between the two germline ends. The CDR3 has 16 residues. Germline V CDR1 and CDR2: MNHNS, SASEGT.

The rearrangement uses TRBV7-2 and TRBJ1-2; 8 bases fit TRBD1. Trimming cost V 1 base and J 6 bases; bases outside gene matches: 4. CDR3 length: 14 amino acids. Germline assignment: CDR1 SGHTA and CDR2 FQGNSA. The CDR3 nucleotides are TGTGCCAGCAGCTTAGGACAGGGGCTAGATGGCTACACCTTC. Translated, it gives CASSLGQGLDGYTF.

The V gene is TRBV7-9, the J gene TRBJ2-1; 15 bases are a match to TRBD2. Germline CDR1 and CDR2: SEHNR and FQNEAQ (reference sequence). The CDR3 extends over 13 amino acids. The V segment lost 10 bases and the J segment 7 bases; nucleotides outside the gene matches: 2. In DNA, the CDR3 is TGTGCCACTGGGACTAGCGGGAGGAATGAGCAGTTCTTC. Translation gives CATGTSGRNEQFF.

The chain has TRBV7-6 and TRBJ2-5; TRBD2 is a possible D gene (7 bases). The CDR3 is 14 residues long. Germline CDR1 SGHVS, CDR2 FNYEAQ. V lost 5 bases, J lost 2 bases, and 12 bases lay in between. CDR3 nucleotide sequence: TGTGCCAGCAGCGGAGAGGGGGGGCAAGAGACCCAGTACTTC. Amino acids: CASSGEGGQETQYF.

The chain combines TRBV15 with TRBJ2-3, with D unresolved. V lost 4 bases to trimming and J lost 0 bases, with 5 bases between them. Per germline, CDR1 LNHNV and CDR2 YYDKDF (reference sequence). CDR3 length: 13 residues. The CDR3 region is CATSTPSTDTQYF. The DNA of the CDR3 is TGTGCCACCAGCACCCCTAGCACAGATACGCAGTATTTT.

In nucleotides, the CDR3 is TGTGCCAGCACCCAGGGGGCTGGCACCGGGGAGCTGTTTTTT. As protein: CASTQGAGTGELFF. This chain uses TRBV5-5 with TRBJ2-2; 8 positions match TRBD1. This CDR3 is built from 14 residues. V gave up 6 bases and J gave up 4 bases; unmatched junction bases: 5. The germline V gene has CDR1 SGHKS and CDR2 YYEKEE (reference sequence).

In this sample, this clonotype turned up many times. The rearrangement links TRBV7-2 to TRBJ1-6; 9 nucleotides line up with TRBD1. After removal of 5 bases from V and 10 bases from J, the junction contained 15 bases not matched to a gene. From germline, CDR1 is SGHTA and CDR2 FQGNSA. The CDR3 runs to 17 residues. The CDR3 DNA reads TGTGCCAGCAGCCCACCTCTCCGGGACAGGGAAGGATCACCCCTCCACTTT. Amino acid sequence: CASSPPLRDREGSPLHF.

The chain joins TRBV7-4 to TRBJ2-3; 8 positions match TRBD2. The CDR3 is 16 amino acids. Germline V gene data show CDR1 as SGHVT and CDR2 as SQSDAQ. The trim removed 6 bases at V and 1 base at J, leaving 9 bases unmatched. The CDR3 reads CASRPILAGGTDTQYF. DNA for the CDR3: TGTGCCAGCAGACCTATTCTAGCGGGCGGCACAGATACGCAGTATTTT.

This clonotype was counted between two and nine times. J is TRBJ1-1 and V is TRBV5-4; 9 bases agree with TRBD1. Trimming cost V 4 bases and J 1 base; bases outside gene matches: 5. The CDR3 is 15 amino acids. CDR1 is SGHNT, CDR2 YYREEE, per germline (reference sequence). This CDR3 is CASSPGQGQNTEAFF. Written as DNA, the CDR3 is TGTGCCAGCAGCCCGGGACAGGGACAGAACACTGAAGCTTTCTTT.

The chain is built from TRBV6-1 and TRBJ2-7; D is ambiguous. Germline V gives CDR1 MNHNS, CDR2 SASEGT. CDR3 length equals 15 residues. Trimming cost V 2 bases and J 5 bases, with 16 bases left between them. The chain's CDR3 is CASSEQAVASHEQYF. The CDR3 coding sequence is TGTGCCAGCAGTGAACAGGCAGTAGCTTCCCACGAGCAGTACTTC.